This T cell receptor beta chain was recorded in a study of Ad26.COV2.S vaccination and SARS-CoV-2 variants. The treatment was: roughly 18 received Ad26.COV2.S at low or high dose, single or two shots; roughly five received placebo; per-sample allocation not given. Sampling took place 63 days after the first vaccine or placebo injection. Vaccine was an Ad26 vector expressing Wuhan-strain SARS-CoV-2 spike. Only in-frame clones appear in the TCRdb table, and some are missing; sequencing was by immunoSEQ multiplex PCR. The sample consists of 400,000 to 500,000 clones, roughly 90% of them appearing once. The V end lost 5 bases, the J end lost 0 bases, and 5 bases lay between the germline ends. Germline V gene lookup returns CDR1 SEHNR and CDR2 FQNEAQ (reference sequence). The CDR3 loop spans 12 amino acids.

The clonotype was recovered from a person aged 18-60 years who received the Ad26.COV2.S COVID-19 vaccine or a placebo. The specimen comprised peripheral blood, sampled in a trial of Ad26.COV2.S vaccine versus placebo. The chain is built from TRBV7-9 and TRBJ2-7, with D hard to call. CDR3 in DNA: TGTGCCAGCAGCACCAGCTCCTACGAGCAGTACTTC. Translation: CASSTSSYEQYF.